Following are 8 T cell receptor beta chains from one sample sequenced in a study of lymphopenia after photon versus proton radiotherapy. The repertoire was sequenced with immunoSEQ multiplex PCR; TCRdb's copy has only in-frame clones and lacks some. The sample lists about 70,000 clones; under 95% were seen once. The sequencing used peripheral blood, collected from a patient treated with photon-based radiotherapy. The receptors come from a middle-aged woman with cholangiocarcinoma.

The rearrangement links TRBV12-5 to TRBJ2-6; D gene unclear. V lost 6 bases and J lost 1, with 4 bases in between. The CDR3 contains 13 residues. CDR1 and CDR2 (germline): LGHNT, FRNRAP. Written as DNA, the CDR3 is TGTGCTAGTGGGTCTTCTGGGGCCAACGTCCTGACTTTC. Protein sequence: CASGSSGANVLTF. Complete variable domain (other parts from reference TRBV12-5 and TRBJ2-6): DARVTQTPRHKVTEMGQEVTMRCQPILGHNTVFWYRQTMMQGLELLAYFRNRAPLDDSGMPKDRFSAEMPDATLATLKIQPSEPRDSAVYFCASGSSGANVLTFGAGSRLTVL.

CDR3 nucleotides: TGTGCCAGCAGAGACAGGTTCACAGATACGCAGTATTTT. Residues: CASRDRFTDTQYF. The chain joins TRBV2 to TRBJ2-3; D perhaps matches TRBD1 (6 bases). Trimming left V 6 bases short and J 2 bases short, with 9 bases between. CDR1 is SNHLY, CDR2 FYNNEI, per germline. This CDR3 contains 13 residues.

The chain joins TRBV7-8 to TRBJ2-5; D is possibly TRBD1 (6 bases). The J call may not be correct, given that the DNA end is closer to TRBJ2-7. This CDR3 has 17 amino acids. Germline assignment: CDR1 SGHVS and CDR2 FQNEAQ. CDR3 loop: CASSLVVGAGKTHEQYF. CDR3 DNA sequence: TGTGCCAGCAGCTTAGTTGTGGGGGCAGGGAAGACCCACGAGCAGTACTTC.

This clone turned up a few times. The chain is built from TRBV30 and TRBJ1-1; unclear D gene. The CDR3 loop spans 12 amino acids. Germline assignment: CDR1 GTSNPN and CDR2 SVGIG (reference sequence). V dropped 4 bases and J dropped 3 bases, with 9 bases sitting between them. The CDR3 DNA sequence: TGTGCCTGGAAGCGGGGTGACACTGAAGCTTTCTTT. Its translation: CAWKRGDTEAFF.

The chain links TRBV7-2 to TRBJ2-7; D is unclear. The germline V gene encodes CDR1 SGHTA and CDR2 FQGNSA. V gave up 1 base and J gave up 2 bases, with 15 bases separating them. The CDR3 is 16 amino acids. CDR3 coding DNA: TGTGCCAGCAGCTTAGGAGGTACAGTTCCCCCCTACGAGCAGTACTTC. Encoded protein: CASSLGGTVPPYEQYF. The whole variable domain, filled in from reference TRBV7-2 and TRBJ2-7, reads GAGVSQSPSNKVTEKGKDVELRCDPISGHTALYWYRQSLGQGLEFLIYFQGNSAPDKSGLPSDRFSAERTGGSVSTLTIQRTQQEDSAVYLCASSLGGTVPPYEQYFGPGTRLTVT.

The CDR3 is CASSPGGAGNEQFF. The CDR3 bases are TGTGCCAGCTCACCAGGGGGCGCCGGCAATGAGCAGTTCTTC. The V gene is TRBV18, the J gene TRBJ2-1, with a possible D match to TRBD1 (6 bases). CDR1 and CDR2 (germline): KGHSH, LQKENI. The CDR3 runs to 14 residues. The V and J ends lost 2 bases and 6 bases respectively, with 11 bases between them.

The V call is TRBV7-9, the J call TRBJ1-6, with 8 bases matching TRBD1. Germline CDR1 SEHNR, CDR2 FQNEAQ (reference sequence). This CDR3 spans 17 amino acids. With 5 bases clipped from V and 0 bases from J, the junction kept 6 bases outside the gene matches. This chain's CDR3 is CASSRRQGSSYNSPLHF. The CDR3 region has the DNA TGTGCCAGCAGCCGACGACAGGGGAGCTCCTATAATTCACCCCTCCACTTT.

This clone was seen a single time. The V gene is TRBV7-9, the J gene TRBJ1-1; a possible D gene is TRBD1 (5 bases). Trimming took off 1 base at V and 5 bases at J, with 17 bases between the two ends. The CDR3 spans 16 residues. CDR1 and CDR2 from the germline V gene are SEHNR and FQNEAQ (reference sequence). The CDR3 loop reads CASSLEVGRGGTEAFF. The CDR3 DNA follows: TGTGCCAGCAGCTTAGAAGTAGGTAGGGGAGGAACTGAAGCTTTCTTT.